Presented here are 13 T cell receptor beta chains from one specimen sequenced in a study of CD8 T cells in ankylosing spondylitis (dated by TCRdb to 2017 to 2019). To prepare the library, 5' RACE was applied. Sequenced on an Illumina HiSeq 2500. In-frame beta chains were kept once TCRdb had trimmed the public reads at Q25 with fastp and called clones with MiXCR. Duplicate CDR3 protein sequences are folded into a single record with the most common DNA and genes. This sample comprises under 400,000 distinct CDR3 sequences, 11% of them detected only once. The biggest ten clones account for around 10% of the sample. Sequencing input: blood, either unsorted or a sorted T cell fraction (not recorded which). The receptor source for this set is a female donor with ankylosing spondylitis or in good health (not recorded which).

This clonotype was recorded many times. The rearrangement uses TRBV20-1 and TRBJ2-3, with 11 nucleotides matching TRBD2. CDR1 is DFQATT, CDR2 SNEGSKA, per germline (reference sequence). The V segment lost 4 bases and the J segment 2 bases; nucleotides outside the gene matches: 5. This CDR3 has 15 residues. The CDR3 bases are TGCAGTGCTACCCGACTAGCGGGGACCACAGATACGCAGTATTTT. Protein product: CSATRLAGTTDTQYF.

This clonotype was counted many times. This chain connects TRBV2 to TRBJ2-7; perhaps D is TRBD1 or TRBD2 (5 bases each). V was shortened by 6 bases and J by 1 base, with 10 bases between the two germline ends. CDR3 length equals 13 residues. CDR1 is SNHLY and CDR2 is FYNNEI in the germline V gene. The CDR3 DNA sequence: TGTGCCAGCAGCCGGGACGGATCCTACGAGCAGTACTTC. Residues: CASSRDGSYEQYF.

This clonotype came up many times. V usage is TRBV20-1 and J usage is TRBJ2-1; D may be TRBD2 (6 bases). This CDR3 is built from 14 residues. With 3 bases removed from V and 0 bases from J, the gap between germline ends came to 9 bases. Germline V gives CDR1 DFQATT, CDR2 SNEGSKA (reference sequence). CDR3 bases: TGCAGTGCTAGTGTCGGGAGCTCCTACAATGAGCAGTTCTTC. Translation gives CSASVGSSYNEQFF.

With respect to this clonotype: This sequence may be a read error, since a much larger clone differs from it by one base. The rearrangement joins TRBV7-9 to TRBJ1-5, with D maybe TRBD1 (6 bases). Germline V gene data show CDR1 as SEHNR and CDR2 as FQNEAQ (reference sequence). Trimming removed 4 bases at V and 3 bases at J, with 16 bases between. The CDR3 consists of 16 residues. CDR3 protein: CASSSTGAWINQPQHF. The CDR3 nucleotides read TGTGCCAGCAGCTCAACGGGGGCATGGATCAATCAGCCCCAGCATTTT. Full variable domain (outside the CDR3, taken from reference TRBV7-9 and TRBJ1-5): DTGVSQNPRHKITKRGQNVTFRCDPISEHNRLYWYRQTLGQGPEFLTYFQNEAQLEKSRLLSDRFSAERPKGSFSTLEIQRTEQGDSAMYLCASSSTGAWINQPQHFGDGTRLSIL.

The chain combines TRBV5-1 with TRBJ2-2; D possibly matches TRBD1 or TRBD2 (5 bases each). This CDR3 spans 13 amino acids. The germline gives CDR1 SGHRS, CDR2 YFSETQ. V shed 7 bases and J shed 6 bases, with 13 bases lying between them. Written as DNA, the CDR3 is TGCGCCAGCTCGACCGAGGGGTCCGGGGAGCTGTTTTTT. It specifies CASSTEGSGELFF.

This clonotype has a handful of counts. The gene calls are TRBV7-2 and TRBJ2-7, with 14 nucleotides matching TRBD2. CDR1 SGHTA and CDR2 FQGNSA come from the germline V gene. J gave up 8 bases and V 6 bases, and 9 bases lay outside the gene matches. The CDR3 covers 15 residues. CDR3 in DNA: TGTGCCAGCAGACGACTAGCGGGGGGGTCCTCTAAGCAGTACTTC. Protein product: CASRRLAGGSSKQYF.

The rearrangement joins TRBV4-2 to TRBJ2-7; the D is unclear. Germline V CDR1 and CDR2: LGHNA, YNFKEQ. The CDR3 loop spans 14 amino acids. V dropped 1 base and J dropped 4 bases, with 11 bases sitting between them. CDR3 sequence: CASSQGSGRYEQYF. CDR3 nucleotides: TGTGCCAGCAGCCAAGGGTCAGGCAGGTACGAGCAGTACTTC.

The sample holds many counts of this clonotype. The genes are TRBV7-2 and TRBJ1-6, with 9 bases lining up with TRBD1. Germline lookup yields CDR1 SGHTA and CDR2 FQGNSA. V was pared by 6 bases and J by 9 bases, with 6 bases of the junction left unmatched. The CDR3 runs 14 residues. The CDR3 bases are TGTGCCAGCAGATCCGGGACAGGGTTTTCACCCCTCCACTTT. It translates to CASRSGTGFSPLHF.

This chain links TRBV6-2 or TRBV6-3 with TRBJ2-3; 7 bases agree with TRBD1. The V gene's germline CDR1 is MNHEY and CDR2 SVGEGT. This CDR3 comprises 13 residues. J was trimmed by 4 bases and V by 9 bases; bases with no gene match: 7. CDR3 DNA sequence: TGTGCCAGTCTACAGGGGTTAGCAGATACGCAGTATTTT. Its protein product is CASLQGLADTQYF.

This chain links TRBV5-6 with TRBJ1-1, with no clear D. V lost 0 bases and J 0 bases, leaving 9 bases between the germline ends. The CDR3 totals 15 residues. Germline lookup yields CDR1 SGHDT and CDR2 YYEEEE. Here the CDR3 reads CASSLASGLNTEAFF. Written as DNA, the CDR3 is TGTGCCAGCAGCTTGGCGTCCGGGTTGAACACTGAAGCTTTCTTT.

This clonotype was detected many times. The CDR3 nucleotides read TGTGCCAGTGAACAGGGTGACTATGGCTACACCTTC. Protein product: CASEQGDYGYTF. The V call is TRBV6-6, the J call TRBJ1-2; possible D gene TRBD1, 6 bases. Trimming cost V 9 bases and J 3 bases, with 11 bases left between them. CDR3 size: 12 residues. Per germline, CDR1 MNHNY and CDR2 SVGAGI (reference sequence).

This clonotype was counted at least ten times. The chain carries TRBV9 and TRBJ2-1; tentatively, D is TRBD2 (6 bases). The CDR3 covers 17 residues. V lost 0 bases, J lost 4 bases, and 17 bases lay in between. Germline V gene sequence: CDR1 SGDLS, CDR2 YYNGEE. CDR3 residues: CASSVDGGDFYYNEQFF. The CDR3 DNA is TGTGCCAGCAGCGTAGACGGTGGGGACTTCTATTACAATGAGCAGTTCTTC.

This clonotype has ten or more counts. The V call is TRBV5-1, the J call TRBJ2-1; perhaps TRBD1 as D (5 bases). This CDR3 contains 13 residues. Germline CDR1 SGHRS, CDR2 YFSETQ. Trimming took off 0 bases at V and 9 bases at J, with 10 bases between the two ends. The CDR3 is CASSLVWGSEQFF. For the CDR3, the DNA is TGCGCCAGCAGCTTGGTTTGGGGCAGTGAGCAGTTCTTC.